This section outlines one T cell receptor (beta chain) sequence together with its context. Its antigen is currently unknown. Unstimulated regulatory T cells (CD4+CD25+CD127-), CD4+CD25- non-regulatory cells, CD4 and CD8 cells were FACS-sorted from thawed PBMCs. The CDR3 is 15 amino acids. The V end lost 5 bases, the J end lost 0 bases, and 13 bases lay between the germline ends. Per germline, CDR1 SGHRS and CDR2 YFSETQ. The assay was immunoSEQ multiplex PCR, and TCRdb's table has in-frame clones only and misses some. In the table there are under 300,000 clones, roughly 80% of which are singletons. The data were obtained in a study of Tregs in tolerant kidney transplant recipients. Regarding the study as a whole: Expanding Tregs on activated donor B cells appeared to best identify donor-specific TCRbeta clones. Few patients were studied, so findings need validation in larger groups.

The chain has TRBV5-1 and TRBJ2-3; no clear D. This receptor was taken from a human donor in good health. The material sequenced was CD4+ T cells from blood. The CDR3 loop is CASSFTPESTDTQYF. Written as DNA, the CDR3 is TGCGCCAGCAGTTTCACGCCAGAGAGCACAGATACGCAGTATTTT.